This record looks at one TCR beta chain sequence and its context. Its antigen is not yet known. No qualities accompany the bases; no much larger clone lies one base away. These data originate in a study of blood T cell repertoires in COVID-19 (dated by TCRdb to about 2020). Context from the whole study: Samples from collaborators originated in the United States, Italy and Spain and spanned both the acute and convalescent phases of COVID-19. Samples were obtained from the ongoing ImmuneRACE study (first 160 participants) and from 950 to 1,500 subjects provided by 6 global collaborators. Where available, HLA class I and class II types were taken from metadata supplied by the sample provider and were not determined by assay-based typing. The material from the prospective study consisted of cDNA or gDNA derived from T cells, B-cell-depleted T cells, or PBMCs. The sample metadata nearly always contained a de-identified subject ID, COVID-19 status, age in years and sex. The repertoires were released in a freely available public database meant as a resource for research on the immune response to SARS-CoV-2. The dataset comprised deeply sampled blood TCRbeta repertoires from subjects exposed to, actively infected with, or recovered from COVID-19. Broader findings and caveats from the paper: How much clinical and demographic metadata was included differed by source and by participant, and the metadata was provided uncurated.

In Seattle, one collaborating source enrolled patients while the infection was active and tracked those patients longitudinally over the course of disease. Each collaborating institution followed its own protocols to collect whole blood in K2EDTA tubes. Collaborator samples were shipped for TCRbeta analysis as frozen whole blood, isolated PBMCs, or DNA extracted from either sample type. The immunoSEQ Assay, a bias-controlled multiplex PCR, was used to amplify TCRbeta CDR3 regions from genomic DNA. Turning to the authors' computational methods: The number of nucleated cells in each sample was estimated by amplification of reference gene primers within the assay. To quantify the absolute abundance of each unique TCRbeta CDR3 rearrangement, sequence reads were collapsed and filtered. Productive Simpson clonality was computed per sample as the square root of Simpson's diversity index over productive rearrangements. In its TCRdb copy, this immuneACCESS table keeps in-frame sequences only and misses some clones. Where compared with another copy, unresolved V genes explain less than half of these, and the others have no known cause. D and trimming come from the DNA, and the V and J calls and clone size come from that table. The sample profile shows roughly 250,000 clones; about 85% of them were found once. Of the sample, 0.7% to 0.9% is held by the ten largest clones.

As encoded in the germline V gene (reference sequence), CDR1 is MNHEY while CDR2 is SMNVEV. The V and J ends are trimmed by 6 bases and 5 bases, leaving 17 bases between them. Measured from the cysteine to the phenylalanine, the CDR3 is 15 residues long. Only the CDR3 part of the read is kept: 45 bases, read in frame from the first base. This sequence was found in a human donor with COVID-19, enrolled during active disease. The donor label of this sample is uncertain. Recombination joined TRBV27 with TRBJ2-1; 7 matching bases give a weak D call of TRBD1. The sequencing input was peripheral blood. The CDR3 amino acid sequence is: CASSKSRGVDNEQFF. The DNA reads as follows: TGTGCCAGCAGCAAAAGCAGGGGGGTGGACAATGAGCAGTTCTTC.